The source of this TCR beta chain is a study of spatial heterogeneity in lung cancer. CDR1 is MNHEY and CDR2 is SMNVEV in the germline V gene (reference sequence). This CDR3 is 15 amino acids long. V lost 0 bases and J 1 base, leaving 9 bases between the germline ends. MiXCR, applied by TCRdb to the 5' RACE reads, yields one record per CDR3 protein. The table records some 120,000 distinct CDR3 sequences, 12% of them present only once. Time point here: blood at routine non-recurrence follow-up after resection. Without sorting, whole RNA was sequenced from tumor, nontumor lung or frozen PBMC. V usage is TRBV27 and J usage is TRBJ1-1; no reliable D call. The source material was PBMCs, sampled at follow-up. The TCR comes from a male donor with early-stage non-small cell lung cancer. Written as DNA, the CDR3 is TGTGCCAGCAGTTTATCTCCAGCTGGGAACACTGAAGCTTTCTTT. This translates into CASSLSPAGNTEAFF.